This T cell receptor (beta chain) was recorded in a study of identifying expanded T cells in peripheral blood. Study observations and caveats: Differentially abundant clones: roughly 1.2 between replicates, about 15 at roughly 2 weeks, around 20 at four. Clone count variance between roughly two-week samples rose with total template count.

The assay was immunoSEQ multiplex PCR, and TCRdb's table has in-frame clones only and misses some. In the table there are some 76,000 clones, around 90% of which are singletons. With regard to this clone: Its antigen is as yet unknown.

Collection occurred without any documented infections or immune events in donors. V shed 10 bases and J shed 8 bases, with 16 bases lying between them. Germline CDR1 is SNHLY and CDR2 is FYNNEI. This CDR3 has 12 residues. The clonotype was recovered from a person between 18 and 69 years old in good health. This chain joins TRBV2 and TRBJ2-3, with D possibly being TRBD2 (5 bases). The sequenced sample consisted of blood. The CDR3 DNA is TGTGCCACGCTAACGAGGGCCAGTACGCAGTATTTT. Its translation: CATLTRASTQYF.